The TCR beta chain under discussion was sequenced for a study of vaccination and CD4 T cells after COVID-19. Study details: At a median approximately 71 days (range 14 to 241) after dose two, post-vaccine samples were obtained. Spike peptides, overlapping and drawn from SARS-CoV-2, HCoV-NL63, HCoV-OC43 and HCoV-229E, were used to stimulate cells.

Concerning this clonotype itself: Its target is not known.

V lost 3 bases, J lost 1 base, and 13 bases lay in between. This CDR3 is built from 16 residues. CDR1 and CDR2 from the germline V gene are LNHDA and SQIVND (reference sequence). Stated treatment: roughly ten-day PBMC culture with coronavirus spike peptide pools or control peptides (ViraFEST assay). Cultured CD4+ T-cell DNA underwent Oncomine TCR Beta short-read sequencing. TCRdb reprocessed the PCR reads via MiXCR and lists one record per CDR3 protein. The sample holds over 10,000 distinct CDR3 sequences, 75% to 85% seen once. The sequenced sample was CD4+ T cells from blood, cultured in vitro. The genes are TRBV19 and TRBJ1-5, with a weak D call TRBD1 (6 bases). This sequence was found in a human donor who had recovered from COVID-19. The chain's CDR3 is CASSIWGGTSNQPQHF. The DNA for the CDR3 is TGTGCCAGTAGTATTTGGGGGGGCACAAGCAATCAGCCCCAGCATTTT.